What follows describes a single TCR beta chain. Sequenced by immunoSEQ multiplex PCR; TCRdb stores in-frame clones only, minus some. This sample has about 150,000 clones, with roughly 85% found just once. This sample is part of a study of blood T cell repertoires in COVID-19. This CDR3 has 13 residues. Trimming stripped 2 bases from V and 6 bases from J, with 11 bases between. Germline loops: CDR1 SGDLS, CDR2 YYNGEE. The chain combines TRBV9 with TRBJ1-2, with TRBD1 as a possible D gene (5 bases). Sample: peripheral blood. The TCR was taken from a woman aged 60 to 75 with COVID-19, enrolled during active disease. CDR3 sequence: CASSVIPGNGYTF. The CDR3 nucleotides are TGTGCCAGCAGCGTTATACCAGGGAATGGCTACACCTTC.